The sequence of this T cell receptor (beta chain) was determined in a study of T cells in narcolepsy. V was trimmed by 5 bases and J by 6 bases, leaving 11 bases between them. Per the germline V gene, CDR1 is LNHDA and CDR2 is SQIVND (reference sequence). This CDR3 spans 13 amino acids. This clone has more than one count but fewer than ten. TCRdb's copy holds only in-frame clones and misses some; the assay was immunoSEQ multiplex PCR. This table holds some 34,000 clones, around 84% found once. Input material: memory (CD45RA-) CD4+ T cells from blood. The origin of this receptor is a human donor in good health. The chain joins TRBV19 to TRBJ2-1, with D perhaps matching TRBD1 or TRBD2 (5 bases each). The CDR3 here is CASSWGGTNEQFF. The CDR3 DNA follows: TGTGCCAGTAGTTGGGGTGGGACCAATGAGCAGTTCTTC.